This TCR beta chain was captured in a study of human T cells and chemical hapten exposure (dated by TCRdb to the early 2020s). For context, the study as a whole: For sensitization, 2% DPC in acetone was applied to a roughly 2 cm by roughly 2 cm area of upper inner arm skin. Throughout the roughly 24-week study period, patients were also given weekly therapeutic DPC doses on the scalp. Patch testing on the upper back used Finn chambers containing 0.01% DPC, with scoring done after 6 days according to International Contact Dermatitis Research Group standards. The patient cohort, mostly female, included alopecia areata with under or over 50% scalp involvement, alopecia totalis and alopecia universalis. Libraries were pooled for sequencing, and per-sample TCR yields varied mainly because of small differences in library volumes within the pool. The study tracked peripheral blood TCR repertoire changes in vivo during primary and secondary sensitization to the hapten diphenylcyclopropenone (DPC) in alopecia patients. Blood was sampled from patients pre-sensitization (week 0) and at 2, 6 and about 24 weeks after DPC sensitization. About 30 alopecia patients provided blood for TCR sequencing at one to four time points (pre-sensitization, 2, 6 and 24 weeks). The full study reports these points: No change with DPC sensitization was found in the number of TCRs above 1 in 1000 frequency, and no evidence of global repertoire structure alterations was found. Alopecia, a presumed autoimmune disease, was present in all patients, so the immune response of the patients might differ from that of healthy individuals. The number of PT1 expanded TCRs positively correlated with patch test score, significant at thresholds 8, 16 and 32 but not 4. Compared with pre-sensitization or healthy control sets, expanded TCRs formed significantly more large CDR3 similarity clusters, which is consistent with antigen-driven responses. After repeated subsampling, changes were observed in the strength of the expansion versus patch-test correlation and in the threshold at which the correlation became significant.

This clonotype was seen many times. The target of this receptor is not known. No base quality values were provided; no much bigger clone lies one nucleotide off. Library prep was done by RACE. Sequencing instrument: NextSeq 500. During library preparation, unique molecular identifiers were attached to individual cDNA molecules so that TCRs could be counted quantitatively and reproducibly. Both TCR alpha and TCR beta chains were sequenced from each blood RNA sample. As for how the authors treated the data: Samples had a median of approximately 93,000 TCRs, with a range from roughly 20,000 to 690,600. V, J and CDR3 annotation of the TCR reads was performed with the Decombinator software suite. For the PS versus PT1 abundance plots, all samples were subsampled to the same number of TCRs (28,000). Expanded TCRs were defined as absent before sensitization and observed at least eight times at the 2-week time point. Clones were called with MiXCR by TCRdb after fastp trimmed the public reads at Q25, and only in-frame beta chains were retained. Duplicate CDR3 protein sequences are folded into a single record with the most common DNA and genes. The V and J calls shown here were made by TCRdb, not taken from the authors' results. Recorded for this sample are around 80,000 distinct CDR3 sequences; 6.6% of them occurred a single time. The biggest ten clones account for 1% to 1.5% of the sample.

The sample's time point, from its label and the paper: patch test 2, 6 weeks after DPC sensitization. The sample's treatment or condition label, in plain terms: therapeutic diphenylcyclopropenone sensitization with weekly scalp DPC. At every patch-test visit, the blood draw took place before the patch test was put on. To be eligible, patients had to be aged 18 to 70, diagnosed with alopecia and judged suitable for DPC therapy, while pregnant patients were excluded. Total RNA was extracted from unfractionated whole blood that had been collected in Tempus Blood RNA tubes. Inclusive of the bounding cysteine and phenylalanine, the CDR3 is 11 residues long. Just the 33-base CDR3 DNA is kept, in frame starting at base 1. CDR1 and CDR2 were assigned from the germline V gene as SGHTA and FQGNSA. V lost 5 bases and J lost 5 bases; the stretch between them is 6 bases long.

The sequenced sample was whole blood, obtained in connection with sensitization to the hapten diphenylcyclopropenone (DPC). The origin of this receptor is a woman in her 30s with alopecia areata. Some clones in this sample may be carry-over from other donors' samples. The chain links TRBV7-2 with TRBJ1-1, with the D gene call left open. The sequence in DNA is TGTGCCAGCAGCGCGAGGACTGAAGCTTTCTTT. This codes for CASSARTEAFF.